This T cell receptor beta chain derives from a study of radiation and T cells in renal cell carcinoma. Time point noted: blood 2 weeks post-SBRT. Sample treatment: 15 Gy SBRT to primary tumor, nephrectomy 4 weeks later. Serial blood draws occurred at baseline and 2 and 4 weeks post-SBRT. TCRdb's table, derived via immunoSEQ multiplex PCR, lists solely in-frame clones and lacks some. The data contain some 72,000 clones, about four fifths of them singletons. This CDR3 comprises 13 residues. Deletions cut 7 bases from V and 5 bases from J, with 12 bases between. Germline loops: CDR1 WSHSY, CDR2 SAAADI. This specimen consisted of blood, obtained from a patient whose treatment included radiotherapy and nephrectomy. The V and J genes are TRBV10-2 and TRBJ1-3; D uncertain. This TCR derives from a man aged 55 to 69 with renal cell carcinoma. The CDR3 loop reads CASNDRLRNTIYF. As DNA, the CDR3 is TGCGCCAGCAACGACCGGCTGAGAAACACCATATATTTT.